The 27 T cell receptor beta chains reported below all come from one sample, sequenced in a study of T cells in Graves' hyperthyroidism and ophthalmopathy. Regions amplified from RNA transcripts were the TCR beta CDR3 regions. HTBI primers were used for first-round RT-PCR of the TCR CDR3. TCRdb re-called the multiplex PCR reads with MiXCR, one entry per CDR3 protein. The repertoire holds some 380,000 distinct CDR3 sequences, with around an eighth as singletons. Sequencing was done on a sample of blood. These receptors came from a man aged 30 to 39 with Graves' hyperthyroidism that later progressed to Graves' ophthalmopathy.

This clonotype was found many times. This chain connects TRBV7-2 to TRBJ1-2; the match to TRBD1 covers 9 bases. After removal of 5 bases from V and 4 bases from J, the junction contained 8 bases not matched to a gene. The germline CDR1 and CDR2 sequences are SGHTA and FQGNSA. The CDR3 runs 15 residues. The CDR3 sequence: CASSKDRGSGYGYTF. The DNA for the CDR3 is TGTGCCAGCAGCAAGGACAGGGGTTCGGGCTATGGCTACACCTTC.

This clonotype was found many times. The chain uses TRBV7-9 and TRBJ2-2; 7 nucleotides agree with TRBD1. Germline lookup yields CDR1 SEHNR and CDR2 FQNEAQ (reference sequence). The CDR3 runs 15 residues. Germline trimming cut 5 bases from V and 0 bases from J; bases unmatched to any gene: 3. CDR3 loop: CASSLGQTNTGELFF. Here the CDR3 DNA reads TGTGCCAGCAGCCTGGGACAGACGAACACCGGGGAGCTGTTTTTT. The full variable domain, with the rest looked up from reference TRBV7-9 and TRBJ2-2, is DTGVSQNPRHKITKRGQNVTFRCDPISEHNRLYWYRQTLGQGPEFLTYFQNEAQLEKSRLLSDRFSAERPKGSFSTLEIQRTEQGDSAMYLCASSLGQTNTGELFFGEGSRLTVL.

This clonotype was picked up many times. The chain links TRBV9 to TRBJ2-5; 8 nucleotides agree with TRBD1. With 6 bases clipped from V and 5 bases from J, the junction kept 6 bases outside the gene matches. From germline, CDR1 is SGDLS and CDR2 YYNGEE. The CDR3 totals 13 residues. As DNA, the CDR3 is TGTGCCAGCAACGGACAGGGATTGGAGACCCAGTACTTC. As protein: CASNGQGLETQYF. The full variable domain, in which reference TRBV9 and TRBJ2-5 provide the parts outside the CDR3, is DSGVTQTPKHLITATGQRVTLRCSPRSGDLSVYWYQQSLDQGLQFLIQYYNGEERAKGNILERFSAQQFPDLHSELNLSSLELGDSALYFCASNGQGLETQYFGPGTRLLVL.

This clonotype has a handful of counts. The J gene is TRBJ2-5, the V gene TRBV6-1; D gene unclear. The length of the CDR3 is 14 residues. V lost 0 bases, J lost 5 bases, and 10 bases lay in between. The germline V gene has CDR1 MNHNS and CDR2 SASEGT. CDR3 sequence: CASSEALLGETQYF. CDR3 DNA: TGTGCCAGCAGTGAAGCTCTCTTGGGCGAGACCCAGTACTTC.

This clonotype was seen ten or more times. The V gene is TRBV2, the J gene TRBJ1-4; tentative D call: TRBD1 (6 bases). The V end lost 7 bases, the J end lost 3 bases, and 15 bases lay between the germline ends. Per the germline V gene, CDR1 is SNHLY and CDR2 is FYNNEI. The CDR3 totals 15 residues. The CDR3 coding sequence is TGTGCCAGCAACAAAGGGGACACTCCTAATGAAAAACTGTTTTTT. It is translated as CASNKGDTPNEKLFF.

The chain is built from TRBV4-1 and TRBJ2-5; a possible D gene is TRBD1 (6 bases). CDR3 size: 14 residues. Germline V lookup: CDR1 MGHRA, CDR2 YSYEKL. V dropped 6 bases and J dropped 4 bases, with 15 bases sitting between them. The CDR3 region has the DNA TGCGCCAGCAGGTCATCCGGACAGCGAGAGACCCAGTACTTC. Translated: CASRSSGQRETQYF.

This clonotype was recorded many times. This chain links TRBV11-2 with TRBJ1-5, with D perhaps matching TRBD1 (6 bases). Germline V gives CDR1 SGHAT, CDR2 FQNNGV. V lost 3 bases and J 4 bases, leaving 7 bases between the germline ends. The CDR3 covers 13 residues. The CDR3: CASSFGTNQPQHF. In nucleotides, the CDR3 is TGTGCCAGCAGCTTCGGGACAAATCAGCCCCAGCATTTT. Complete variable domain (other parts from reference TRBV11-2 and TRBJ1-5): EAGVAQSPRYKIIEKRQSVAFWCNPISGHATLYWYQQILGQGPKLLIQFQNNGVVDDSQLPKDRFSAERLKGVDSTLKIQPAKLEDSAVYLCASSFGTNQPQHFGDGTRLSIL.

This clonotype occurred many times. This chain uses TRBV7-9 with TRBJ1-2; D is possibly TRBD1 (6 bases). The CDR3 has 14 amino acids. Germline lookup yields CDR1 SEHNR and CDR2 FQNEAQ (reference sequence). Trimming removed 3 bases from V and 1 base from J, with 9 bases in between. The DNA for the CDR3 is TGTGCCAGCAGCTTCAGGGGCCTTAACTATGGCTACACCTTC. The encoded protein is CASSFRGLNYGYTF.

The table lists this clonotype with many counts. The CDR3 sequence is CASSPPGTYAQAFF. The CDR3 nucleotides read TGTGCCAGCAGTCCCCCGGGGACATACGCTCAAGCTTTCTTT. This chain links TRBV12-3 or TRBV12-4 with TRBJ1-1; tentative D call: TRBD1 (6 bases). The CDR3 spans 14 residues. V lost 5 bases to trimming and J lost 9 bases, with 19 bases between them.

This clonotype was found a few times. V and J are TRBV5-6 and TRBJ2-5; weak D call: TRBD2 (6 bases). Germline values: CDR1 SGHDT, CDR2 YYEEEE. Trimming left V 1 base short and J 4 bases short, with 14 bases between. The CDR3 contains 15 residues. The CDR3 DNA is TGTGCCAGCAGCTTGCTGGGACGGGAGAGAGAGACCCAGTACTTC. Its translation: CASSLLGRERETQYF.

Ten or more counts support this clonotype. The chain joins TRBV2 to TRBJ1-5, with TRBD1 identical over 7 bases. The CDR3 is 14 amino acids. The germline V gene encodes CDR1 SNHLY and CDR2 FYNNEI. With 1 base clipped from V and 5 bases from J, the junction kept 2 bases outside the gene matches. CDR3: CASSEDRGDQPQHF. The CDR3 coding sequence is TGTGCCAGCAGTGAAGACAGGGGAGATCAGCCCCAGCATTTT. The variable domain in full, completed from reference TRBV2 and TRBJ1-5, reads EPEVTQTPSHQVTQMGQEVILRCVPISNHLYFYWYRQILGQKVEFLVSFYNNEISEKSEIFDDQFSVERPDGSNFTLKIRSTKLEDSAMYFCASSEDRGDQPQHFGDGTRLSIL.

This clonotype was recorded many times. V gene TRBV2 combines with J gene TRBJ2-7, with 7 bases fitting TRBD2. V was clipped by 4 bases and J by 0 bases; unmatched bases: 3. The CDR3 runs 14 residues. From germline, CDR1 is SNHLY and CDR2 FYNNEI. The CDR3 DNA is TGTGCCAGCAGTGGGGGAGGGATCTCCTACGAGCAGTACTTC. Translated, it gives CASSGGGISYEQYF.

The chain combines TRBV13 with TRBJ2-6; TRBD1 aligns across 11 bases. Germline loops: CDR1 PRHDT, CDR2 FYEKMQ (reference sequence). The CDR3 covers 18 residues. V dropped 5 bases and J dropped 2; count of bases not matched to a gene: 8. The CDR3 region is CASSSRDRGITGANVLTF. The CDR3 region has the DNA TGTGCCAGCAGCAGCCGGGACAGGGGGATTACTGGGGCCAACGTCCTGACTTTC.

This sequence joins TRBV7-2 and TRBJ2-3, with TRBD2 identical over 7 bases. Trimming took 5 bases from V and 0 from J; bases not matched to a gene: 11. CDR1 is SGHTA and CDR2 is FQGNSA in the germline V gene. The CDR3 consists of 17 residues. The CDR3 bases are TGTGCCAGCAGCGAGGCATGGAGCGGGGTGAGCACAGATACGCAGTATTTT. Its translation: CASSEAWSGVSTDTQYF.

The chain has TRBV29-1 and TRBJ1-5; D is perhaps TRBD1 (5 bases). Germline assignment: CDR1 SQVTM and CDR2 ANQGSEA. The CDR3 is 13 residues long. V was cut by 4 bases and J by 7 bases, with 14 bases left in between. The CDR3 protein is CSVVGARGQPQHF. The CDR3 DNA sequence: TGCAGCGTTGTTGGGGCCCGGGGGCAGCCCCAGCATTTT.

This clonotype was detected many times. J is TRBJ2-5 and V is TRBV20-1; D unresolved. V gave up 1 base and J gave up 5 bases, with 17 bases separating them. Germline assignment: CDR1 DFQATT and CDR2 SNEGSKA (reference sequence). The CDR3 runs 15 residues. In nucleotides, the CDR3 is TGCAGTGCTAGAGCCTTTAACGACATCGTGGAGACCCAGTACTTC. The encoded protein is CSARAFNDIVETQYF.

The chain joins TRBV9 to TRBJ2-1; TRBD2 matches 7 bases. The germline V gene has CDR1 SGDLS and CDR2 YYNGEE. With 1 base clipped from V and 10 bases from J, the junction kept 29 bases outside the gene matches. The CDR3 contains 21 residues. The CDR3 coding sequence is TGTGCCAGCAGCGTAAACCCCTTTTTTGATTTGCGGGGGTTGCCGGAATGGGAGCAGTTCTTC. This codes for CASSVNPFFDLRGLPEWEQFF.

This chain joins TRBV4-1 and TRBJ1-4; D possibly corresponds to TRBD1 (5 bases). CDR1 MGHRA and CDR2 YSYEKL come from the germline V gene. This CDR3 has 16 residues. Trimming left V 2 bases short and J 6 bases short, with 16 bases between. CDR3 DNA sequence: TGCGCCAGCAGCCAAAAGGGTCCAGGGTCTGATGAAAAACTGTTTTTT. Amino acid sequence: CASSQKGPGSDEKLFF.

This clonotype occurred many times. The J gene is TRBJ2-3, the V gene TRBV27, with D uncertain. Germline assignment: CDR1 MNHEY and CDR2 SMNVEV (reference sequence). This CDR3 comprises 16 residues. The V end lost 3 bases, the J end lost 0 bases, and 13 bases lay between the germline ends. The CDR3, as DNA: TGTGCCAGCAGTTTTATCCTTGATGGTAGCACAGATACGCAGTATTTT. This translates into CASSFILDGSTDTQYF.

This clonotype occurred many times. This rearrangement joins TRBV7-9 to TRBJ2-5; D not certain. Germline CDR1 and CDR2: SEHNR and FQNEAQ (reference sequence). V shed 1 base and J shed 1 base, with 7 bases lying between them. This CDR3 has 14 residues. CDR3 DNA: TGTGCCAGCAGCTTAGTAAGGGCCCAAGAGACCCAGTACTTC. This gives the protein CASSLVRAQETQYF.

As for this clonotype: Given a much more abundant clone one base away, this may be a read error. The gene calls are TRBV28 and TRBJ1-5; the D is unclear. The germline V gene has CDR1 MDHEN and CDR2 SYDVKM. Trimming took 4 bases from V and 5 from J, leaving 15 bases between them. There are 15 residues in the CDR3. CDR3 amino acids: CASSSPGFSYQPQHF. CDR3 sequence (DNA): TGTGCCAGCAGTTCGCCCGGTTTTAGTTATCAGCCCCAGCATTTT.

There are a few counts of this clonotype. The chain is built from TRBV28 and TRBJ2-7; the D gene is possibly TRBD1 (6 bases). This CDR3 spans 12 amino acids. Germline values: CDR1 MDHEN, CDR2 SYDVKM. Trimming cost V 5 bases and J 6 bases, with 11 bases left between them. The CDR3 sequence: CASSAQGFEQYF. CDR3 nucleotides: TGTGCCAGCAGTGCACAGGGCTTCGAGCAGTACTTC.

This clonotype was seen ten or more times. DNA for the CDR3: TGCAGTGCTCTTGGACAGGGGAACTCACCCCTCCACTTT. This translates into CSALGQGNSPLHF. The chain couples TRBV20-1 to TRBJ1-6; 9 positions match TRBD1. The CDR3 extends over 13 amino acids. Unmatched junction bases numbered 6, after V lost 5 bases and J lost 10 bases. Germline V CDR1 and CDR2: DFQATT, SNEGSKA (reference sequence).

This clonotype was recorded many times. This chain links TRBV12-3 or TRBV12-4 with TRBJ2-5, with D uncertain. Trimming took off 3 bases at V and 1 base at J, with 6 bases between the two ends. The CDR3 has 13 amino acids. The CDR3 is CASSFAPQETQYF. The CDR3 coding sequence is TGTGCCAGCAGTTTCGCGCCCCAAGAGACCCAGTACTTC.

The CDR3: CASSVWLKAFF. The CDR3 DNA is TGTGCCAGCAGTGTCTGGTTAAAAGCTTTCTTT. The chain uses TRBV6-2 or TRBV6-3 and TRBJ1-1; unclear D gene. Between the trimmed V and J ends, which lost 5 bases and 9 bases, there was a span of 10 bases. The CDR3 runs to 11 residues. CDR1 and CDR2 from the germline V gene are MNHEY and SVGEGT.

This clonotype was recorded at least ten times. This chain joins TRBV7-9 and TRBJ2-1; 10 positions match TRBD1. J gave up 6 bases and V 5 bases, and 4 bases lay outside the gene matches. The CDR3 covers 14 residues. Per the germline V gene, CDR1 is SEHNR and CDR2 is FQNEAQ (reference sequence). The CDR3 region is CASSRDRGINEQFF. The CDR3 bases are TGTGCCAGCAGCCGGGACAGGGGAATCAATGAGCAGTTCTTC.

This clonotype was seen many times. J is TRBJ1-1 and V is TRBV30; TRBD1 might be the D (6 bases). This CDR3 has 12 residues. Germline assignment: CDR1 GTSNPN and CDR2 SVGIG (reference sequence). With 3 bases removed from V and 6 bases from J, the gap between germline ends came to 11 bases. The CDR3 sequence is CAWRAYRAEAFF. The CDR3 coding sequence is TGTGCCTGGAGGGCCTACAGGGCTGAAGCTTTCTTT. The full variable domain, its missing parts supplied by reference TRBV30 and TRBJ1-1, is SQTIHQWPATLVQPVGSPLSLECTVEGTSNPNLYWYRQAAGRGLQLLFYSVGIGQISSEVPQNLSASRPQDRQFILSSKKLLLSDSGFYLCAWRAYRAEAFFGQGTRLTVV.